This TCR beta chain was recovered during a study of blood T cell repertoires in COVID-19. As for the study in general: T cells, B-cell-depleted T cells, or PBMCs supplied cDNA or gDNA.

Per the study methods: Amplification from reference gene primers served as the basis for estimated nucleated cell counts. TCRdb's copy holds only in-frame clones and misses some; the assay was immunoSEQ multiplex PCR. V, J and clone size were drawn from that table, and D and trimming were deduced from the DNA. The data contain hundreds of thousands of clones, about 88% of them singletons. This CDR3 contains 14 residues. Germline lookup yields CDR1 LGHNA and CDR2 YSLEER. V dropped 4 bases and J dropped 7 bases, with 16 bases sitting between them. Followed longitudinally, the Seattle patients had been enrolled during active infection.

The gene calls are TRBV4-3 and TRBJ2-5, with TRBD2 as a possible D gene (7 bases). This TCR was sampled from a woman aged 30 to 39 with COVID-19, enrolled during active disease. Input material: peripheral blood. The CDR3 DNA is TGCGCCAGCAGCCTGGGACTACGAGGGGGGACCCAGTACTTC. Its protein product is CASSLGLRGGTQYF.